The clone carrying this TCR beta chain was found a few times. Antigen specificity is unknown. This record comes from a study of Ad26.COV2.S vaccination and SARS-CoV-2 variants. Study-level background: As a participant in COV1001, the donor was in the Ad26.COV2.S trial arm. The study gave Ad26.COV2.S intramuscularly, once or twice 56 days apart.

Measured with immunoSEQ multiplex PCR; TCRdb has only the in-frame clones, and not every one. Of 300,000 to 400,000 clones listed, 90% were seen once; the top ten hold about 5%. The study's findings and limits: Recipients given vaccine exceeded placebo recipients in spike-specific TCR breadth.

The CDR3 contains 11 residues. V was pared by 5 bases and J by 2 bases, with 3 bases between. CDR1 and CDR2 from the germline V gene are SGHVS and FQNEAQ. Treatment indicated: over 15 received Ad26.COV2.S at low or high dose, single or two shots; 5 received placebo; per-sample allocation not given. Specimen acquisition occurred on day 63 following the initial vaccine or placebo injection. Vaccination used an Ad26 vector expressing Wuhan-strain SARS-CoV-2 spike. The TCR comes from a person aged 18-60 years who received the Ad26.COV2.S COVID-19 vaccine or a placebo. V gene TRBV7-8 combines with J gene TRBJ1-2, with D unresolved. Specimen: peripheral blood, collected in a trial of Ad26.COV2.S vaccine versus placebo. In DNA form, the CDR3 reads TGTGCCAGCAGCCAAAACTATGGCTACACCTTC. Translating gives CASSQNYGYTF.